The entry that follows covers one T cell receptor (beta chain) sequence. This specimen comes from a study of T and B cells in COVID-19 patients. TRB rearrangements were amplified by multiplex PCR with BIOMED2 TRB-A/B primers. TCRdb reanalysed the multiplex PCR reads using MiXCR and keeps one entry per CDR3 protein. Of 4,000 to 5,500 distinct CDR3 sequences in the sample, 27% are singletons; the top ten hold about 32%. Blood genomic DNA input for TRB amplification was roughly 250-500 ng. The CDR3 loop spans 14 amino acids. Germline V gives CDR1 ENHRY, CDR2 SYGVKD. V lost 6 bases, J lost 9 bases, and 15 bases lay in between.

This TCR was sampled from a human donor with active COVID-19. The sample was blood. The genes are TRBV10-3 and TRBJ1-6; TRBD1 might be the D (6 bases). In DNA form, the CDR3 reads TGTGCCATCAGGGATACAGGGTCAAGTTCACCCCTCCACTTT. It encodes CAIRDTGSSSPLHF.